Each of the 6 T cell receptor beta chains below was sequenced from the same sample in a study of T cell responses to AZD1222 COVID-19 vaccine. Repertoires were generated with immunoSEQ multiplex PCR, while TCRdb's copy carries only in-frame clones and drops some. The table includes 150,000 to 200,000 clones, 80% to 90% detected once. This material consisted of peripheral blood, taken 28 days after the second AZD1222 dose. The receptors originated from an adult who received the AZD1222 COVID-19 vaccine.

The table lists this clone with a count of one. The chain joins TRBV3-1 (or the pseudogene TRBV3-2) to TRBJ1-4; perhaps TRBD1 as D (6 bases). CDR1 and CDR2 (germline): LGHDT, YNNKEL (reference sequence). Trimming took off 2 bases at V and 8 bases at J, with 12 bases between the two ends. The CDR3 has 14 residues. This chain's CDR3 is CASSQWGQGEKLFF. In nucleotides, the CDR3 is TGTGCCAGCAGCCAATGGGGGCAAGGAGAAAAACTGTTTTTT.

V is TRBV29-1 and J is TRBJ2-7; the D is unclear. Germline assignment: CDR1 SQVTM and CDR2 ANQGSEA. The V gene lost 6 bases and the J gene lost 0 bases, with 6 bases spanning the gap. This CDR3 spans 11 amino acids. CDR3 loop: CSVRLSYEQYF. The CDR3 DNA follows: TGCAGCGTCCGCCTCTCCTACGAGCAGTACTTC.

In this sample, this clone turned up once. This sequence joins TRBV28 and TRBJ1-2; tentatively, D is TRBD1 (6 bases). Germline values: CDR1 MDHEN, CDR2 SYDVKM. The CDR3 is 15 amino acids. The ends were cut back, 6 bases at V and 7 bases at J, with 21 bases in the middle. The chain's CDR3 is CASRNPPAGAGGYTF. Here the CDR3 DNA reads TGTGCCAGCAGAAACCCCCCGGCGGGGGCTGGTGGCTACACCTTC.

V is TRBV13 and J is TRBJ1-2; D unclear. Between the trimmed V and J ends, which lost 5 bases and 8 bases, there was a span of 9 bases. This CDR3 is 11 amino acids long. In germline, CDR1 is PRHDT, CDR2 FYEKMQ (reference sequence). CDR3 sequence: CASSPGYGYTF. The DNA for the CDR3 is TGTGCCAGCAGCCCCGGATACGGCTACACCTTC.

This chain links TRBV5-1 with TRBJ2-5; D is ambiguous. The CDR3 extends over 14 amino acids. Germline V gives CDR1 SGHRS, CDR2 YFSETQ. V was cut by 3 bases and J by 1 base, with 10 bases left in between. This CDR3 reads CASSSLEPQETQYF. As DNA, the CDR3 is TGCGCCAGCAGCTCCCTGGAGCCCCAAGAGACCCAGTACTTC.

The CDR3 nucleotides read TGCAGCGTGCCCCAGGGTTCCAGTGGGGCCTACGGCTACACCTTC. It is translated as CSVPQGSSGAYGYTF. The chain links TRBV29-1 to TRBJ1-2; the D gene is possibly TRBD1 (5 bases). Trimming stripped 6 bases from V and 8 bases from J, with 25 bases between. This CDR3 is 15 amino acids long. Germline CDR1 reads SQVTM; CDR2 reads ANQGSEA.